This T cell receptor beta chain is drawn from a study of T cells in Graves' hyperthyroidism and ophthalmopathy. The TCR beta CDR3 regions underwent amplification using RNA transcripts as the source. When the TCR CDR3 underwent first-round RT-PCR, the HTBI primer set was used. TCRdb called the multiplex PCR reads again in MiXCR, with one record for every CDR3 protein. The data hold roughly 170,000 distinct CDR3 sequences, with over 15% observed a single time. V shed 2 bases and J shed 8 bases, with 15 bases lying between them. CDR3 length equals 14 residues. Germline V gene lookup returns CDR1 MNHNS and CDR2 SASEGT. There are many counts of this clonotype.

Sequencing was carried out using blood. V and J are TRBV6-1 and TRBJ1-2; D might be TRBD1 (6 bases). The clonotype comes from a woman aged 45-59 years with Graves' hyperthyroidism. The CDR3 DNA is TGTGCCAGCAGTGAACCTCCAGGGGCTGGCGGCTACACCTTC. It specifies CASSEPPGAGGYTF.